A selection of T cell receptor beta chains follows, all from one sample in a study of human T cells and chemical hapten exposure. Each CDR3 protein is one row after TCRdb ran MiXCR on the RACE reads. The sample records about 97,000 distinct CDR3 sequences, around a quarter being singletons. This specimen was whole blood, taken in connection with sensitization to the hapten diphenylcyclopropenone (DPC). The source is a man aged 35-49 years with alopecia areata. Some clones in this sample may be carry-over from other donors' samples. Both conserved end residues are trimmed from each CDR3. A D gene is named only where the DNA matches it firmly.

>TRBV19|TRBD1
VSTGQGAGANVLT
>TRBV18|NA
ASSWPGANANYGYT
>TRBV5-1|NA
ASSSGAANEKLF
>TRBV15|NA
ATSRDRGIGTDTQY
>TRBV7-2|NA
ASSRQQTRGPSSYEQY
>TRBV9|NA
ASSVLGRDNEQF
>TRBV4-1|NA
ASSQEGISYNEQF
>TRBV12-3/TRBV12-4|TRBD1
ASIGAGGHNQPQH
>TRBV7-2|TRBD2
ASSSWTSGYEQY
>TRBV6-6|TRBD1
ASSYGQGPYEQY
>TRBV28|NA
ASRPQGGEETQY
>TRBV15|NA
ATSRGQPTDTQY
>TRBV5-5|NA
ASSSKANSPLH
>TRBV20-1|TRBD1
SASGWDRGQSNYGYT
>TRBV28|NA
ASSLDSRKYSPLH
>TRBV9|NA
ASSVDPAGYVNEQF
>TRBV20-1|NA
SAPGPPRADTQY
>TRBV6-1|NA
ASSERAAKNSPLH
>TRBV28|NA
ASYREAGFLEGSNQPQH
>TRBV12-3/TRBV12-4|TRBD2
ASSPRTSGRGSGTDTQY
>TRBV7-9|TRBD1
ASSLGQGADTEAF
>TRBV20-1|NA
SARELGRNTEAF
>TRBV5-6|NA
ASSPGGVLYEQY
>TRBV7-6|NA
ASSPGLSDYEQY
>TRBV21-1|NA
ASSKGVHRGCSGIYNEQF
>TRBV12-3/TRBV12-4|NA
ASSRMYEQY
>TRBV28|TRBD2
ASRLAGDSKTQY
>TRBV12-3/TRBV12-4|TRBD2
ASSLVLAGARVQF
>TRBV18|NA
ASSPLGHGGGAEAF
>TRBV6-2/TRBV6-3|TRBD1
ASSSNRGENTGELF
>TRBV13|TRBD1
ASSLVARDRGMDTQY
>TRBV25-1|NA
ASSGDADANYGYT
>TRBV27|TRBD2
ASSEITSGPYEQY
>TRBV12-3/TRBV12-4|TRBD2
ASRPTSGDEQY
>TRBV10-3|NA
AISSSVEQY
>TRBV9|TRBD2
ASSVGGLAGGGVETQY
>TRBV28|TRBD2
ASSVRGLAELQQF
>TRBV20-1|NA
SASPPLAPSYEQY
>TRBV10-3|TRBD2
AISASGSTPSQY
>TRBV6-5|NA
ASRRRTEDTEAF
>TRBV29-1|TRBD1
SVWDSQETQY
>TRBV5-1|TRBD2
ASSPGLAGGTHYEQY
>TRBV7-8|NA
ASSSTGNTGELF